This T cell receptor beta chain was observed in a study of blood T cell repertoires in COVID-19. Study-wide context: PBMCs, B-cell-depleted T cells, or T cells provided the cDNA or gDNA that made up the material.

With V trimmed by 5 bases and J by 13 bases, 10 bases remained unmatched. Germline lookup yields CDR1 MGHDK and CDR2 SYGVNS. This CDR3 has 13 amino acids. Assay used: immunoSEQ multiplex PCR; TCRdb lists only in-frame clones, some missing. The data contain about 150,000 clones, 80% to 90% of them singletons. Participants were aged about 18 to 100 years from around 24 US areas. Assignments of participants to cohorts depended upon their own reported clinical history. Two negative PCRs, clearance, or symptom resolution had been documented for recovered Cohort 3 donors. This TCR was sampled from a woman between 50 and 59 years old who had recovered from COVID-19. Material for sequencing was PBMCs or T cells enriched from blood (not recorded which). The gene calls are TRBV25-1 and TRBJ1-4; 7 bases map to TRBD1. The CDR3 region is CASSLHRGSRLFF. The CDR3 nucleotides are TGTGCCAGCAGTCTTCACAGGGGATCGAGACTGTTTTTT.